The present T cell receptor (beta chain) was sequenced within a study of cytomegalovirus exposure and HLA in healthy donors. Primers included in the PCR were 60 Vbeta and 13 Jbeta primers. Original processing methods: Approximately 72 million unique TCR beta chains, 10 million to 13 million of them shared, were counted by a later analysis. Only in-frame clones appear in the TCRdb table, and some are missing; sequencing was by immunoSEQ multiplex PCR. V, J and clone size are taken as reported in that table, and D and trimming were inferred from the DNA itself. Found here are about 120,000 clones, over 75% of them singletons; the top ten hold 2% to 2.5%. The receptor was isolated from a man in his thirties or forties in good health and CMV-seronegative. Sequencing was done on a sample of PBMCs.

The CDR3 is CASGEGLLFANEKLFF. The CDR3 DNA follows: TGCGCCAGCGGAGAGGGCCTCCTCTTTGCTAATGAAAAACTGTTTTTT. This rearrangement joins TRBV5-1 to TRBJ1-4, with D unresolved. The V and J ends lost 7 bases and 3 bases respectively, with 19 bases between them. The CDR3 length is 16 residues. CDR1 and CDR2 from the germline V gene are SGHRS and YFSETQ.